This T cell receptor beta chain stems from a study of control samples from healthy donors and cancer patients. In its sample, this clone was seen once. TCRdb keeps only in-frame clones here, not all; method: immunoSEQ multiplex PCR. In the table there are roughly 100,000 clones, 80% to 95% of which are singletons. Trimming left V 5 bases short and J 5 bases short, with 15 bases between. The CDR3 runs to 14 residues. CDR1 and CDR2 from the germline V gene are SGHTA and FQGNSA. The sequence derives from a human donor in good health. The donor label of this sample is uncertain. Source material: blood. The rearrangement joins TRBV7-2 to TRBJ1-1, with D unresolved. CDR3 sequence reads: CASSPRLGSTEAFF. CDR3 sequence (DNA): TGTGCCAGCAGCCCCCGGTTGGGTTCGACTGAAGCTTTCTTT.